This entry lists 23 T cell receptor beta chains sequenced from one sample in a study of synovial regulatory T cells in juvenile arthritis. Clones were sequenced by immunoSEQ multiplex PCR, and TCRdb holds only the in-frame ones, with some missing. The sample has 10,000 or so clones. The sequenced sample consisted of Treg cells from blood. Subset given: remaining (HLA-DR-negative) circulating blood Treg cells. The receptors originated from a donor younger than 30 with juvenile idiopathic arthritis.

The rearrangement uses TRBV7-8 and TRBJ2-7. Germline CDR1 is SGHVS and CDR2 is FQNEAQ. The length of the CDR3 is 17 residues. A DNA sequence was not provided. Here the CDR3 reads CASSSSPGPSNSYEQYF.

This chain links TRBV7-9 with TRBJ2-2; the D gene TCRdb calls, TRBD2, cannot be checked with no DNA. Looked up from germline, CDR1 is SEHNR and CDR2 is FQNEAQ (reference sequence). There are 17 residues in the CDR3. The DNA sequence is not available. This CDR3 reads CASSRARGEQSSGELFF.

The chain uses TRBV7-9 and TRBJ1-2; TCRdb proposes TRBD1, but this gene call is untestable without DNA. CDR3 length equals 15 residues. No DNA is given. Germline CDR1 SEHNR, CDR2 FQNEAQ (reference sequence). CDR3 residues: CASSLARQLGYGYTF. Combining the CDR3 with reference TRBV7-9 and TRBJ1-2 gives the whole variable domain DTGVSQNPRHKITKRGQNVTFRCDPISEHNRLYWYRQTLGQGPEFLTYFQNEAQLEKSRLLSDRFSAERPKGSFSTLEIQRTEQGDSAMYLCASSLARQLGYGYTFGSGTRLTVV.

This CDR3 is CASSQRVQGGTFTEAFF. J is TRBJ1-1 and V is TRBV4-1. Germline V gene data show CDR1 as MGHRA and CDR2 as YSYEKL. This CDR3 contains 17 residues. No coding sequence is recorded.

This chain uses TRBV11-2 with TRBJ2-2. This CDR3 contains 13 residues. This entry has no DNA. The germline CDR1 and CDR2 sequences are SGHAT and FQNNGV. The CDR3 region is CASSLGGIGELFF.

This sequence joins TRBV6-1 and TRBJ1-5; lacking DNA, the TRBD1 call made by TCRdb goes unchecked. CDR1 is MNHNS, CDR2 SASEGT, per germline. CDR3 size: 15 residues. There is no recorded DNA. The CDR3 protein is CASTLDRLSNQPQHF.

The CDR3 loop is CASSQFVPGLAGHTWDTGELFF. The chain links TRBV18 to TRBJ2-2; TCRdb outputs TRBD2, but without DNA this stays unchecked. This CDR3 contains 22 residues. No DNA appears here. Germline assignment: CDR1 KGHSH and CDR2 LQKENI.

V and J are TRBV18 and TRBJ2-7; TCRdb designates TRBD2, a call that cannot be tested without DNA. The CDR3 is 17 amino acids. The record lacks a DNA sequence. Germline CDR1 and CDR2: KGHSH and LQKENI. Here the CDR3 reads CASSPTGLAGPVYEQYF.

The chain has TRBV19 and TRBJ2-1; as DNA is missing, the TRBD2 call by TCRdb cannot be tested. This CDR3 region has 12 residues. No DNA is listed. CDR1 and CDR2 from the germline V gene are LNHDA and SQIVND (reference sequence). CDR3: CASSAGDDEQFF.

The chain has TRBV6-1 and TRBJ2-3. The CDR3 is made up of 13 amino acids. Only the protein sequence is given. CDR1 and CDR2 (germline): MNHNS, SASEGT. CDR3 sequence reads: CASAGLSTDTQYF.

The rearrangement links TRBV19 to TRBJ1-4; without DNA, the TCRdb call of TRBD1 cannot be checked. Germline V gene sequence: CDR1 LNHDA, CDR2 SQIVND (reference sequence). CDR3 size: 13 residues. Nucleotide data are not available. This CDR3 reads CASSIVRNEKLFF.

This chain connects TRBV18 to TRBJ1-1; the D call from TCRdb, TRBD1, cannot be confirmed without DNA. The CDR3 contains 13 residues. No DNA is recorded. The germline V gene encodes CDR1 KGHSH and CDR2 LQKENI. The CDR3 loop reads CASSQQGDTEAFF.

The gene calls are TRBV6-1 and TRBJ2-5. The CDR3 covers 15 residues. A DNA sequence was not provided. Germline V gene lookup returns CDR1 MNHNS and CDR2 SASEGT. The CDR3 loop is CASSPSRKGQETQYF.

The CDR3: CASSLSQEKAFF. V is TRBV7-9 and J is TRBJ1-1; TCRdb's D gene call, TRBD1, goes unchecked for lack of DNA. CDR1 SEHNR and CDR2 FQNEAQ come from the germline V gene (reference sequence). There are 12 residues in the CDR3. No DNA is listed.

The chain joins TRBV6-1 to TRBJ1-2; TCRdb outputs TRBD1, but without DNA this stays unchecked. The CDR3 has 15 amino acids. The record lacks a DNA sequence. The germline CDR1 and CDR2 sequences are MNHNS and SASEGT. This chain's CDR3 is CASSERSLRIYGYTF.

This CDR3 reads CASSENLASSYNEQFF. This sequence joins TRBV6-1 and TRBJ2-1; TCRdb designates TRBD2, a call that cannot be tested without DNA. The germline V gene encodes CDR1 MNHNS and CDR2 SASEGT. The CDR3 consists of 16 residues. No DNA sequence was recorded.

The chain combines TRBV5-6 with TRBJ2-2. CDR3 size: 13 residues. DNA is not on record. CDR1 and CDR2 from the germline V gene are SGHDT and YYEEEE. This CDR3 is CASSFLGTGELFF.

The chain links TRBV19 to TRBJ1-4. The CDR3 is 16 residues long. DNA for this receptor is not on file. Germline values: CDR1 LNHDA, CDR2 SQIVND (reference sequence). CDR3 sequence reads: CASPRRAAVLLEKLFF.

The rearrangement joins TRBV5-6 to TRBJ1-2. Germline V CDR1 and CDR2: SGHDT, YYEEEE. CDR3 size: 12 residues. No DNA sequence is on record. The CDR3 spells CASSAPGYGYTF.

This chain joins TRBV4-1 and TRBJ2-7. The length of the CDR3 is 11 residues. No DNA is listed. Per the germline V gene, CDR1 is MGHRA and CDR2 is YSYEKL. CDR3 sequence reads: CASSQEGEQYF.

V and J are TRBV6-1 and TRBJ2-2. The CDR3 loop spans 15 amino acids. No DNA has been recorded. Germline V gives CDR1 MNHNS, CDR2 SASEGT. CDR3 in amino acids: CASRPWGAVTGELFF.

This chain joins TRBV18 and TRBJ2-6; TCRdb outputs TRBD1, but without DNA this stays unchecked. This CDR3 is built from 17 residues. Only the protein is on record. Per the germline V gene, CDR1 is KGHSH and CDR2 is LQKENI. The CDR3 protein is CASSPEGAGSGANVLTF.

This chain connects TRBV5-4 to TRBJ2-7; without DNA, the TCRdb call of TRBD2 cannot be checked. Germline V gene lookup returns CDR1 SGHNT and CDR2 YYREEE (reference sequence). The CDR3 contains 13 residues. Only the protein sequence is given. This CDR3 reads CASSLPGEYEQYF.